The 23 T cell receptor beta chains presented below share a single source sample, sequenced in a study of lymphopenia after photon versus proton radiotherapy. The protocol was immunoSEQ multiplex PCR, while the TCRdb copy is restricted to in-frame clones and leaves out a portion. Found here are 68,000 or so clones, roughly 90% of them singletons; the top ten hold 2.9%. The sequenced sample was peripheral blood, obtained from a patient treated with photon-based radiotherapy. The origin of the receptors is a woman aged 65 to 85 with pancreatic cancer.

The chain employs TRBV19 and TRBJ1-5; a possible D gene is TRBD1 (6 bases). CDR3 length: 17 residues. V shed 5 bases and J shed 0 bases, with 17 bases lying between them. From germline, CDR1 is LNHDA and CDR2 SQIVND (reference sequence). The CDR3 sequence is CASSSITRGGSNQPQHF. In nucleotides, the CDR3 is TGTGCCAGTAGTTCCATTACGAGAGGGGGTAGCAATCAGCCCCAGCATTTT.

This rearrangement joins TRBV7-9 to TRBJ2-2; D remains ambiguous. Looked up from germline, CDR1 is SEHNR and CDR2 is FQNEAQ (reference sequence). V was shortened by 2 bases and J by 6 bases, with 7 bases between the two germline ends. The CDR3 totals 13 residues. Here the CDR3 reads CASSLLSAGELFF. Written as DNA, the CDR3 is TGTGCCAGCAGCTTACTCAGCGCCGGGGAGCTGTTTTTT.

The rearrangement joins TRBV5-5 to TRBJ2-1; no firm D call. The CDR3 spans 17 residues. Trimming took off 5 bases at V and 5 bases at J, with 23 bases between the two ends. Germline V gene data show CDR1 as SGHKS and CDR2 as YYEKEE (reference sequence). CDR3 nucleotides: TGTGCCAGCAGGCTGGTACGAGCGAGACGGTGGGACAATGAGCAGTTCTTC. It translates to CASRLVRARRWDNEQFF.

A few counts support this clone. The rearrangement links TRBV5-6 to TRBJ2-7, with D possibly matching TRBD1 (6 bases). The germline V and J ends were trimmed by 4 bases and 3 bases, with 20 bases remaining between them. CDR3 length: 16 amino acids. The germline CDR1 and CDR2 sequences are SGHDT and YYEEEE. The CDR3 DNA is TGTGCCAGCAGCCCTTTGGGGGCCGCCACTTTCTACGAGCAGTACTTC. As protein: CASSPLGAATFYEQYF.

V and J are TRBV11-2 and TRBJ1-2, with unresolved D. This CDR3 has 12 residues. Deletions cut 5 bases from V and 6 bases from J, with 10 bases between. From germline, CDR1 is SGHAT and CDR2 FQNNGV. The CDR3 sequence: CASSPHGDGYTF. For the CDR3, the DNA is TGTGCCAGCAGCCCCCATGGAGATGGCTACACCTTC.

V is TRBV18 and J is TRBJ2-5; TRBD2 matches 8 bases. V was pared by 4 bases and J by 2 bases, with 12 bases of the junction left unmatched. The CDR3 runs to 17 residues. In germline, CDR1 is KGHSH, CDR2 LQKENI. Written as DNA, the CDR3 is TGTGCCAGCTCACTAGCGGGACGGACATTAGTGCAAGAGACCCAGTACTTC. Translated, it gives CASSLAGRTLVQETQYF.

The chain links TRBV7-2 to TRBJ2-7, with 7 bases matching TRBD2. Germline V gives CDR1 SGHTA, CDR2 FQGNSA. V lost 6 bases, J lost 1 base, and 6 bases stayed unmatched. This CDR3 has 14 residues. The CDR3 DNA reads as TGTGCCAGCAGGTTCCTAGCGGAATCCTACGAGCAGTACTTC. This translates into CASRFLAESYEQYF.

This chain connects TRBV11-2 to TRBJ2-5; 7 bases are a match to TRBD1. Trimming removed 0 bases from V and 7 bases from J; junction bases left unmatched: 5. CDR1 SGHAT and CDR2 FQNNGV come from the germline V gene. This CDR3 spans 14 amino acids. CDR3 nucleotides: TGTGCCAGCAGCTTAGAGTTAGGGGGCCGGACCCAGTACTTC. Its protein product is CASSLELGGRTQYF.

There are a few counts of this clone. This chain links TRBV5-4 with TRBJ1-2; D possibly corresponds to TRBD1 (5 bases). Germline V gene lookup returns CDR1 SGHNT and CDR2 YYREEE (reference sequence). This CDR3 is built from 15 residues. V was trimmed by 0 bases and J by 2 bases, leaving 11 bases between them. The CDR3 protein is CASSLVGGLNYGYTF. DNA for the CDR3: TGTGCCAGCAGCTTGGTCGGGGGATTAAACTATGGCTACACCTTC. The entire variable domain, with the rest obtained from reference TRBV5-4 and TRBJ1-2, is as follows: ETGVTQSPTHLIKTRGQQVTLRCSSQSGHNTVSWYQQALGQGPQFIFQYYREEENGRGNFPPRFSGLQFPNYSSELNVNALELDDSALYLCASSLVGGLNYGYTFGSGTRLTVV.

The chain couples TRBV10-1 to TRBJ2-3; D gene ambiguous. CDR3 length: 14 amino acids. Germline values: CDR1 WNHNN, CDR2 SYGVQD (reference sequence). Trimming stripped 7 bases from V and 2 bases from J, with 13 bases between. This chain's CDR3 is CASTTMSLTDTQYF. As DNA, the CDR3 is TGCGCCAGCACCACCATGAGTCTCACAGATACGCAGTATTTT.

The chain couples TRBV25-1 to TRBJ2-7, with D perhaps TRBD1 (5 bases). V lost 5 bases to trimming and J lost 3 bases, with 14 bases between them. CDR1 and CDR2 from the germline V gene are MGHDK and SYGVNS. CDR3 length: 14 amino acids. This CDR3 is CASSQSNRHYEQYF. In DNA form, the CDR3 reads TGTGCCAGCAGTCAGTCCAACAGGCACTACGAGCAGTACTTC.

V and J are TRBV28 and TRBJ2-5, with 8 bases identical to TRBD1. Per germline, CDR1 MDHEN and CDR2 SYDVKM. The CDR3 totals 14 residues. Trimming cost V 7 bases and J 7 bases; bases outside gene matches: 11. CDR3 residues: CASTAWTGSRTQYF. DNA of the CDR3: TGTGCCAGCACAGCGTGGACAGGGTCTCGGACCCAGTACTTC. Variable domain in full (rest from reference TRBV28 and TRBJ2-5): DVKVTQSSRYLVKRTGEKVFLECVQDMDHENMFWYRQDPGLGLRLIYFSYDVKMKEKGDIPEGYSVSREKKERFSLILESASTNQTSMYLCASTAWTGSRTQYFGPGTRLLVL.

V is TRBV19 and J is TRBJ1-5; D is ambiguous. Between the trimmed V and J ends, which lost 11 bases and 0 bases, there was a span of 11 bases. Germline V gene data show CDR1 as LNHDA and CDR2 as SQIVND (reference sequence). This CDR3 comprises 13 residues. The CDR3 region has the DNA TGTGCCTGCGGACGGTATAGCAATCAGCCCCAGCATTTT. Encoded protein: CACGRYSNQPQHF.

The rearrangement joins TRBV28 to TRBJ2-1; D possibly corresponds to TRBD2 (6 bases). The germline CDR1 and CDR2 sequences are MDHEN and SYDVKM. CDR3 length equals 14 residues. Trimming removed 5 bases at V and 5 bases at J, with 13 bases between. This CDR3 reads CASSPPRTNNEQFF. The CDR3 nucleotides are TGTGCCAGCAGTCCCCCCCGGACTAACAATGAGCAGTTCTTC. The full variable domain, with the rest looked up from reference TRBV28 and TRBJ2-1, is DVKVTQSSRYLVKRTGEKVFLECVQDMDHENMFWYRQDPGLGLRLIYFSYDVKMKEKGDIPEGYSVSREKKERFSLILESASTNQTSMYLCASSPPRTNNEQFFGPGTRLTVL.

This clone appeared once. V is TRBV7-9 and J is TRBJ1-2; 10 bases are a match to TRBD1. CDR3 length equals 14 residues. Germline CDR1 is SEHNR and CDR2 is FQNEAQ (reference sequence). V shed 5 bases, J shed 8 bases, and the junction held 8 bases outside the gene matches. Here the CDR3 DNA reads TGTGCCAGCAGCCTAACCGGGACAGGGGTCGGCTACACCTTC. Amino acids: CASSLTGTGVGYTF.

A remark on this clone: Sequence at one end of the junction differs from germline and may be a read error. CDR3 bases: TGTGCCAGCAGACTAGGACAGGATAACTCACCCCTCCACTTT. This gives the protein CASRLGQDNSPLHF. The chain has TRBV28 and TRBJ1-6, with 7 positions matching TRBD1. This CDR3 has 14 amino acids. Germline lookup yields CDR1 MDHEN and CDR2 SYDVKM.

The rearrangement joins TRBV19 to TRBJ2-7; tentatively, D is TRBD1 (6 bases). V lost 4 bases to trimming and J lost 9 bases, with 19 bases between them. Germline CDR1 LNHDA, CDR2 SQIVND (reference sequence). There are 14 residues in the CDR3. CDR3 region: CASSKGDGGPGQYF. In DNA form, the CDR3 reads TGTGCCAGTAGTAAGGGGGACGGCGGACCTGGGCAGTACTTC.

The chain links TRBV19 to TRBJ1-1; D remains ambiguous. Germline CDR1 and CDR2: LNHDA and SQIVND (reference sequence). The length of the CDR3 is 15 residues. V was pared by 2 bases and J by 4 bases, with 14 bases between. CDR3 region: CASSIRYRSITEAFF. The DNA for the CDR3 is TGTGCCAGTAGTATAAGGTACAGAAGTATCACTGAAGCTTTCTTT.

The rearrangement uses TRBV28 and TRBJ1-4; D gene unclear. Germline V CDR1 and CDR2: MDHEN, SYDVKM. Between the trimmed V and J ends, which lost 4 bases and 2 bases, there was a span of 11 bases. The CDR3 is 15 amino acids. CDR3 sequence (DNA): TGTGCCAGCAGTTCCCCTCTTGGTACTAATGAAAAACTGTTTTTT. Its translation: CASSSPLGTNEKLFF.

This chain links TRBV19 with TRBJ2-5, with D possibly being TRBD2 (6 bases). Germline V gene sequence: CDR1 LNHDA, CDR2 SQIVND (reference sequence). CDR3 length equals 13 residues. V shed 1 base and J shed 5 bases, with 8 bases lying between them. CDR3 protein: CASSIGRGETQYF. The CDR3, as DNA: TGTGCCAGTAGTATAGGGAGGGGCGAGACCCAGTACTTC.

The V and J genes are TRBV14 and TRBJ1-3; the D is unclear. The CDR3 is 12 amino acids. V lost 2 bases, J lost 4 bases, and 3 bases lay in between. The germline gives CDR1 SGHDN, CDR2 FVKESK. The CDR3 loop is CASSQNGNTIYF. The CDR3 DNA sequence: TGTGCCAGCAGCCAAAACGGAAACACCATATATTTT.

Here the CDR3 DNA reads TGTGCCAGCTCCTCCTCGGCAGGGGCCCTTCTAAATCAGCCCCAGCATTTT. This codes for CASSSSAGALLNQPQHF. The gene calls are TRBV18 and TRBJ1-5; the D gene is possibly TRBD1 (6 bases). Trimming took off 6 bases at V and 4 bases at J, with 22 bases between the two ends. Per germline, CDR1 KGHSH and CDR2 LQKENI. The CDR3 runs 17 residues.

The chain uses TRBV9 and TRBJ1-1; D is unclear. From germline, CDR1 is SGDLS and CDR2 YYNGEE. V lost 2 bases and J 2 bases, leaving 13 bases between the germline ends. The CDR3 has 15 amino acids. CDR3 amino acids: CASSVNPSPNTEAFF. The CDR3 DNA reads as TGTGCCAGCAGCGTTAACCCTTCCCCAAACACTGAAGCTTTCTTT.